The clone carrying this TCR beta chain was found many times. The source of the sample is a study of T cells in Graves' hyperthyroidism and ophthalmopathy. About the research overall: Upon initial diagnosis and before any treatment, peripheral blood was collected.

The source of the PBMCs was 9.5 to 10 ml of fresh peripheral blood. RNA transcripts provided the source from which TCR beta CDR3 regions were amplified. Initially, a first-round RT-PCR of the TCR CDR3 employed the HTBI primer set. MiXCR was run by TCRdb on the multiplex PCR reads, yielding one entry per CDR3 protein. The profile shows a few hundred thousand distinct CDR3 sequences, under 15% of them singletons. Material: blood. The source is a woman aged 25 to 39 with Graves' hyperthyroidism.

As DNA, the CDR3 is TGTGCCAGCAGTTTAGTTCAGAACACTGAAGCTTTCTTT. As protein: CASSLVQNTEAFF. The V and J genes are TRBV28 and TRBJ1-1; D gene ambiguous. This CDR3 region has 13 residues. Germline CDR1 MDHEN, CDR2 SYDVKM. Trimming shortened V by 2 bases and J by 1 base, and 5 bases separated the two germline ends. Full variable domain (missing parts from reference TRBV28 and TRBJ1-1): DVKVTQSSRYLVKRTGEKVFLECVQDMDHENMFWYRQDPGLGLRLIYFSYDVKMKEKGDIPEGYSVSREKKERFSLILESASTNQTSMYLCASSLVQNTEAFFGQGTRLTVV.